This entry lists 14 T cell receptor beta chains sequenced from one sample in a study of cytomegalovirus exposure and HLA in healthy donors. This PCR relied on a set of 60 Vbeta primers and 13 Jbeta primers. The data were produced by immunoSEQ multiplex PCR, yet TCRdb's version contains in-frame clones alone and is incomplete. The data hold under 200,000 clones, with about 70% observed a single time. The specimen sequenced was PBMCs. Receptor source: a woman under 40 in good health and CMV-seronegative.

The chain recombines TRBV7-9 with TRBJ2-7, with TRBD1 identical over 9 bases. Germline V lookup: CDR1 SEHNR, CDR2 FQNEAQ (reference sequence). There are 14 residues in the CDR3. V shed 4 bases, J shed 5 bases, and the junction held 6 bases outside the gene matches. CDR3 in amino acids: CASSSGTGFDEQYF. DNA of the CDR3: TGTGCCAGCAGCTCCGGGACAGGGTTCGACGAGCAGTACTTC. Full variable domain (outside the CDR3, taken from reference TRBV7-9 and TRBJ2-7): DTGVSQNPRHKITKRGQNVTFRCDPISEHNRLYWYRQTLGQGPEFLTYFQNEAQLEKSRLLSDRFSAERPKGSFSTLEIQRTEQGDSAMYLCASSSGTGFDEQYFGPGTRLTVT.

The chain recombines TRBV7-8 with TRBJ2-7, with a weak D call TRBD2 (6 bases). The germline V gene has CDR1 SGHVS and CDR2 FQNEAQ. The CDR3 consists of 14 residues. V gave up 1 base and J gave up 4 bases, with 11 bases separating them. CDR3 amino acids: CASSLDPGLYEQYF. The DNA of the CDR3 is TGTGCCAGCAGCTTAGATCCAGGACTATACGAGCAGTACTTC.

The rearrangement uses TRBV9 and TRBJ1-6, with D possibly TRBD1 on 5 matching bases. The germline V gene has CDR1 SGDLS and CDR2 YYNGEE. This CDR3 has 15 amino acids. V lost 2 bases and J lost 7, with 13 bases in between. CDR3 DNA: TGTGCCAGCAGCGTCTCCAGGGTAGGAAATTCACCCCTCCACTTT. Amino acids: CASSVSRVGNSPLHF.

This clone was observed a handful of times. The CDR3 reads CASSPRQGDSYEQYF. CDR3 nucleotide sequence: TGTGCCAGCTCACCAAGGCAGGGGGACTCCTACGAGCAGTACTTC. The chain uses TRBV18 and TRBJ2-7; 7 bases match TRBD1. V dropped 2 bases and J dropped 0; count of bases not matched to a gene: 4. The CDR3 length is 15 residues. CDR1 is KGHSH and CDR2 is LQKENI in the germline V gene.

CDR3 region: CATSRDPGIVEKLFF. As DNA, the CDR3 is TGTGCCACCAGCAGAGATCCAGGGATTGTTGAAAAACTGTTTTTT. J is TRBJ1-4 and V is TRBV15, with a weak D call TRBD1 (5 bases). The CDR3 consists of 15 residues. V was shortened by 0 bases and J by 7 bases, with 12 bases between the two germline ends. Germline CDR1 LNHNV, CDR2 YYDKDF (reference sequence).

This sequence joins TRBV6-5 and TRBJ2-1; maybe TRBD1 (5 bases). This CDR3 contains 14 residues. Germline V gives CDR1 MNHEY, CDR2 SVGAGI. V gave up 2 bases and J gave up 9 bases, with 14 bases separating them. CDR3 protein: CASSYRGIDGEQFF. As DNA, the CDR3 is TGTGCCAGCAGTTACAGGGGAATCGATGGTGAGCAGTTCTTC.

The rearrangement uses TRBV19 and TRBJ2-1; TRBD2 matches at 9 bases. With 5 bases clipped from V and 10 bases from J, the junction kept 9 bases outside the gene matches. There are 14 residues in the CDR3. Germline assignment: CDR1 LNHDA and CDR2 SQIVND (reference sequence). This CDR3 is CASSVGGLAGEQFF. DNA of the CDR3: TGTGCCAGTAGTGTGGGGGGACTAGCAGGGGAGCAGTTCTTC.

The chain joins TRBV4-3 to TRBJ2-5; D is unclear. V was cut by 0 bases and J by 5 bases, with 7 bases left in between. The germline V gene encodes CDR1 LGHNA and CDR2 YSLEER. The CDR3 sequence is 13 residues long. The CDR3 reads CASSQDPGETQYF. The CDR3 nucleotides are TGCGCCAGCAGCCAAGATCCCGGGGAGACCCAGTACTTC.

This clone is a singleton in its sample. This rearrangement joins TRBV2 to TRBJ2-7, with 7 bases matching TRBD2. Trimming at V came to 7 bases and at J to 2 bases, leaving 5 bases not matched to a gene. The germline gives CDR1 SNHLY, CDR2 FYNNEI. The CDR3 runs to 13 residues. The CDR3 coding sequence is TGTGCCAGCATCCGGACTAGTCCCTACGAGCAGTACTTC. Translation gives CASIRTSPYEQYF.

This clone has only one observation. The chain is built from TRBV18 and TRBJ2-5; TRBD2 aligns across 12 bases. The V gene's germline CDR1 is KGHSH and CDR2 LQKENI. The CDR3 runs to 15 residues. The V gene end was trimmed by 3 bases and the J gene end by 5 bases; junction bases not matched to a gene: 4. CDR3 nucleotide sequence: TGTGCCAGCTCACCCGGACTAGCGGGGCGGGAGACCCAGTACTTC. Translated, it gives CASSPGLAGRETQYF.

Only a few counts were recorded for this clone. The chain is built from TRBV7-8 and TRBJ2-7, with TRBD1 matching over 7 bases. The CDR3 sequence is 14 residues long. V trimming: 3 bases; J trimming: 6 bases; junction bases outside the gene matches: 8. Germline loops: CDR1 SGHVS, CDR2 FQNEAQ. This CDR3 is CASSFNRGGGEQYF. The CDR3 bases are TGTGCCAGCAGCTTCAACAGGGGTGGTGGCGAGCAGTACTTC.

The rearrangement links TRBV5-1 to TRBJ2-5; TRBD2 aligns across 8 bases. Germline CDR1 is SGHRS and CDR2 is YFSETQ. V was pared by 1 base and J by 3 bases, with 8 bases of the junction left unmatched. The CDR3 length is 16 residues. CDR3 amino acids: CASSLFRGSGEETQYF. Here the CDR3 DNA reads TGCGCCAGCAGCTTGTTCCGGGGTAGCGGGGAAGAGACCCAGTACTTC.

The CDR3 reads CASSLAQSRSPLHF. The CDR3 bases are TGCGCCAGCAGCTTGGCTCAAAGCCGTTCACCCCTCCACTTT. V usage is TRBV5-1 and J usage is TRBJ1-6, with D uncertain. V was shortened by 0 bases and J by 9 bases, with 10 bases between the two germline ends. Germline CDR1 reads SGHRS; CDR2 reads YFSETQ. CDR3 length equals 14 residues.

This clone was detected only a few times. The chain couples TRBV29-1 to TRBJ2-1; 13 bases agree with TRBD2. This CDR3 has 15 residues. Germline V lookup: CDR1 SQVTM, CDR2 ANQGSEA. Trimming took 5 bases from V and 7 from J; bases not matched to a gene: 8. The CDR3 DNA sequence: TGCAGCGTTCTTACTAGCGGGGGGGCGGGGAATGAGCAGTTCTTC. This encodes CSVLTSGGAGNEQFF.